The 8 T cell receptor beta chains below were found in one sample sequenced in a study of blood T cell repertoires in COVID-19. Method: immunoSEQ multiplex PCR; TCRdb's copy keeps in-frame clones and lacks some. The sample consists of around 60,000 clones, more than 85% of them appearing once. The material sequenced was peripheral blood. The receptors were gathered from a man aged 50 or older with active COVID-19.

This clone was detected only once. The chain carries TRBV6-4 and TRBJ2-2; 7 bases fit TRBD2. The germline V gene has CDR1 MRHNA and CDR2 SNTAGT. This CDR3 comprises 13 residues. J gave up 2 bases and V 11 bases, and 5 bases lay outside the gene matches. The CDR3 region is CAPGRANTGELFF. In DNA form, the CDR3 reads TGTGCCCCAGGGAGGGCCAACACCGGGGAGCTGTTTTTT.

The J gene is TRBJ2-1, the V gene TRBV18; TRBD2 agrees at 9 bases. V trimming: 3 bases; J trimming: 5 bases; junction bases outside the gene matches: 5. The CDR3 is made up of 15 amino acids. Germline V gives CDR1 KGHSH, CDR2 LQKENI. In DNA, the CDR3 is TGTGCCAGCTCACCGCTGGCTAGCGGGAACAATGAGCAGTTCTTC. It codes for CASSPLASGNNEQFF.

The chain couples TRBV6-4 to TRBJ2-1, with D perhaps TRBD2 (7 bases). Trimming took 0 bases from V and 7 from J, leaving 13 bases between them. Per the germline V gene, CDR1 is MRHNA and CDR2 is SNTAGT. The CDR3 has 15 amino acids. Here the CDR3 reads CASSDSGGAGNEQFF. Written as DNA, the CDR3 is TGTGCCAGCAGTGACTCGGGGGGGGCGGGTAATGAGCAGTTCTTC.

This clone has just one count. The chain uses TRBV5-1 and TRBJ2-7; 11 bases agree with TRBD1. The CDR3 covers 16 residues. Germline assignment: CDR1 SGHRS and CDR2 YFSETQ. The junction had 10 bases not matched to a gene; V was cut back by 4 bases and J by 4 bases. CDR3 residues: CASSPGQGAIVYEQYF. CDR3 sequence (DNA): TGCGCCAGCAGCCCAGGACAGGGGGCAATAGTGTACGAGCAGTACTTC.

The chain carries TRBV7-6 and TRBJ2-5; 7 nucleotides agree with TRBD2. The CDR3 sequence is 15 residues long. The germline gives CDR1 SGHVS, CDR2 FNYEAQ. The V gene end was trimmed by 1 base and the J gene end by 3 bases; junction bases not matched to a gene: 5. The CDR3 nucleotides are TGTGCCAGCAGCTTAGAGGCAGGGACTAAAGAGACCCAGTACTTC. Translated: CASSLEAGTKETQYF.

The chain uses TRBV5-1 and TRBJ2-1; perhaps TRBD1 as D (5 bases). V was clipped by 4 bases and J by 3 bases, with 11 bases between them. The CDR3 length is 14 residues. CDR1 is SGHRS, CDR2 YFSETQ, per germline. The CDR3 DNA reads as TGCGCCAGCAGCCTGGGGCGGAACTACAATGAGCAGTTCTTC. It is translated as CASSLGRNYNEQFF.

This chain joins TRBV4-1 and TRBJ2-7; the D gene is possibly TRBD2 (6 bases). This CDR3 is built from 15 residues. Germline CDR1 reads MGHRA; CDR2 reads YSYEKL. V dropped 3 bases and J dropped 2 bases, with 14 bases sitting between them. DNA for the CDR3: TGCGCCAGCAGCCACCAAATCGGGGGAGCCTACGAGCAGTACTTC. This gives the protein CASSHQIGGAYEQYF.

This chain connects TRBV5-8 to TRBJ2-3; 8 nucleotides match TRBD2. Germline CDR1 SGHTS, CDR2 YDEGEE. The CDR3 is made up of 17 amino acids. J gave up 3 bases and V 0 bases, and 9 bases lay outside the gene matches. The CDR3: CASSLVGGAGVTDTQYF. The CDR3 coding sequence is TGTGCCAGCAGCTTGGTGGGTGGAGCGGGAGTGACAGATACGCAGTATTTT.